This T cell receptor beta chain is drawn from a study of blood T cell repertoires in COVID-19. Study background: COVID-19 samples from acute and convalescent phases originated in the United States, Italy and Spain. T cells, B-cell-depleted T cells, or PBMCs supplied cDNA or gDNA.

This CDR3 comprises 14 residues. Trimming removed 0 bases from V and 3 bases from J, with 7 bases in between. Germline CDR1 SGHDT, CDR2 YYEEEE. This clone is a singleton in its sample. Authors' methods: Quantification of nucleated cells was approximated via reference gene primer amplification. TCRdb keeps only in-frame clones here, not all; method: immunoSEQ multiplex PCR. V and J calls and clone size are copied from that table; D and trimming were computed from the DNA. The data hold some 140,000 clones, with almost 85% observed a single time. The sequencing input was peripheral blood. The V gene is TRBV5-6, the J gene TRBJ1-3; TRBD1 might be the D (5 bases). The receptor was derived from a man aged 55 to 70 with acute or convalescent COVID-19. CDR3 amino acids: CASSLGQLGNTIYF. The CDR3 DNA follows: TGTGCCAGCAGCTTGGGACAGCTTGGAAACACCATATATTTT.